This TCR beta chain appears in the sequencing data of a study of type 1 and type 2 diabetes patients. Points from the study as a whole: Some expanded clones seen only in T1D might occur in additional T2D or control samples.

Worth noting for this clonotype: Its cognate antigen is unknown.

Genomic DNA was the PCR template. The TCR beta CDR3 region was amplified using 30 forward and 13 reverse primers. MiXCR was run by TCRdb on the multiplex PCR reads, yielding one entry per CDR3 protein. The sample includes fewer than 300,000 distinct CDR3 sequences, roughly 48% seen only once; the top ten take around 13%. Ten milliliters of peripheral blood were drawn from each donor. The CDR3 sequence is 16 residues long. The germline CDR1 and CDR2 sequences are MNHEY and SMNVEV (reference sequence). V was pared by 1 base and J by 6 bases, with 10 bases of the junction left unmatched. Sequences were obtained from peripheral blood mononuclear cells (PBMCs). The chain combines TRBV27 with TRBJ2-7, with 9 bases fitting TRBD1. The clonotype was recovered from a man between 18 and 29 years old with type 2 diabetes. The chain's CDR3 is CASSLLTSGTGTEQYF. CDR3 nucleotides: TGTGCCAGCAGTTTATTGACATCCGGGACAGGGACCGAGCAGTACTTC.